The source of this T cell receptor (beta chain) is a study of response to subunit inactivated influenza vaccine. MiXCR, run by TCRdb on the RT-PCR reads, gives a single entry per CDR3 protein. The data show about 520,000 distinct CDR3 sequences, over 25% seen once. The germline V gene encodes CDR1 SQVTM and CDR2 ANQGSEA. This CDR3 comprises 12 residues. The V end was cut by 3 bases, the J end by 5 bases, with 10 bases between. This chain links TRBV29-1 with TRBJ2-5; TRBD2 is a possible D gene (6 bases). Sequenced here: CD4+ T cells sorted from PBMCs, sampled about 5 days after vaccination. The origin of this receptor is a middle-aged man who received an inactivated influenza vaccine. The CDR3 nucleotides read TGCAGCGTTGACCCAGGAGGGGAGACCCAGTACTTC. Its protein product is CSVDPGGETQYF. The full variable domain, rest sourced from reference TRBV29-1 and TRBJ2-5, is SAVISQKPSRDICQRGTSLTIQCQVDSQVTMMFWYRQQPGQSLTLIATANQGSEATYESGFVIDKFPISRPNLTFSTLTVSNMSPEDSSIYLCSVDPGGETQYFGPGTRLLVL.